The 26 T cell receptor beta chains below all came from one sample that was sequenced in a study of blood T cells in healthy people across ages (dated by TCRdb to about 2015). Library preparation employed 5' RACE. TCRdb names Illumina HiSeq 2500 as the instrument used. The second PCR ran for about 6 to 12 cycles and used a J-beta primer mix along with a sample-barcoded 5' primer. TCRdb reran the public reads through fastp at Q25 and MiXCR, keeping productive beta chains. Records with the same CDR3 protein are collapsed into one entry carrying the most frequent genes and DNA. This sample has around 1,500,000 distinct CDR3 sequences in its table, and around 39% of those were observed once. Roughly 7.7% of the sample rests with the top ten. Sequenced sample: blood. The receptors come from a woman younger than 35 in good health.

This clonotype was observed many times. One end of the junction fails to match germline, which may point to a read error. The chain has TRBV12-3 or TRBV12-4 and TRBJ1-5; 8 bases match TRBD1. The CDR3 runs 14 residues. In DNA form, the CDR3 reads TGCGCCAGCAGCAGGGGGACAGGTAACCAGCCCCAGCATTTT. Protein product: CASSRGTGNQPQHF.

The J gene is TRBJ2-1, the V gene TRBV12-3 or TRBV12-4, with 9 bases aligning to TRBD1. V shed 3 bases, J shed 9 bases, and the junction held 6 bases outside the gene matches. CDR3 size: 14 residues. The CDR3 DNA follows: TGTGCCAGCAGTTTGAGACAGGGGGTGGGTGAGCAGTTCTTC. Its translation: CASSLRQGVGEQFF.

This clonotype was detected a few times. The V call is TRBV20-1, the J call TRBJ2-1; a possible D gene is TRBD2 (5 bases). The CDR3 contains 14 residues. V dropped 6 bases and J dropped 3 bases, with 15 bases sitting between them. Germline-derived CDR1 and CDR2 are DFQATT and SNEGSKA (reference sequence). CDR3 sequence reads: CSAPSTIYYNEQFF. CDR3 bases: TGCAGTGCCCCATCGACTATTTACTACAATGAGCAGTTCTTC.

The chain combines TRBV20-1 with TRBJ1-1; D perhaps matches TRBD1 (6 bases). CDR3 length: 14 amino acids. Germline V CDR1 and CDR2: DFQATT, SNEGSKA (reference sequence). V lost 5 bases, J lost 2 bases, and 15 bases lay in between. CDR3 coding DNA: TGCAGTGCTGGCGGGGGCGGAAGCAACACTGAAGCTTTCTTT. The encoded protein is CSAGGGGSNTEAFF.

This clonotype showed up just a few times. In nucleotides, the CDR3 is TGCGCCAGCAGAGGGGACATTGGAACTTACGAGCAGTACTTC. Residues: CASRGDIGTYEQYF. The chain carries TRBV5-1 and TRBJ2-7; tentatively, D is TRBD1 (6 bases). The length of the CDR3 is 14 residues. Per the germline V gene, CDR1 is SGHRS and CDR2 is YFSETQ. Trimming left V 5 bases short and J 4 bases short, with 16 bases between.

The chain is built from TRBV20-1 and TRBJ1-1; possibly TRBD1 for D (6 bases). This CDR3 has 14 amino acids. V dropped 1 base and J dropped 5 bases, with 14 bases sitting between them. Germline loops: CDR1 DFQATT, CDR2 SNEGSKA (reference sequence). Here the CDR3 DNA reads TGCAGTGCTAGAGTCGGGGGCGGGGGAACTGAAGCTTTCTTT. This encodes CSARVGGGGTEAFF.

The chain employs TRBV7-2 and TRBJ1-2; no definite D call. This CDR3 comprises 15 residues. CDR1 SGHTA and CDR2 FQGNSA come from the germline V gene. The V end was cut by 5 bases, the J end by 7 bases, with 20 bases between. The CDR3, as DNA: TGTGCCAGCAGCCGCGCAAATCAGGTTTCGGGTGGCTACACCTTC. Protein: CASSRANQVSGGYTF. Variable domain in full (rest from reference TRBV7-2 and TRBJ1-2): GAGVSQSPSNKVTEKGKDVELRCDPISGHTALYWYRQSLGQGLEFLIYFQGNSAPDKSGLPSDRFSAERTGGSVSTLTIQRTQQEDSAVYLCASSRANQVSGGYTFGSGTRLTVV.

This chain uses TRBV7-8 with TRBJ2-3; 13 bases line up with TRBD2. The CDR3 is 19 residues long. The germline gives CDR1 SGHVS, CDR2 FQNEAQ. V dropped 1 base and J dropped 2; count of bases not matched to a gene: 9. CDR3 residues: CASSLVLAGGAGTTDTQYF. CDR3 nucleotides: TGTGCCAGCAGCTTAGTACTAGCGGGGGGGGCCGGGACCACAGATACGCAGTATTTT.

CDR3 coding DNA: TGTGCCACCCCCCTAGAGGTTAGATCTGACATTCAGTACTTC. As protein: CATPLEVRSDIQYF. The chain links TRBV7-2 to TRBJ2-4; no firm D call. CDR3 size: 14 residues. Per the germline V gene, CDR1 is SGHTA and CDR2 is FQGNSA. V was pared by 10 bases and J by 8 bases, with 21 bases between.

V usage is TRBV20-1 and J usage is TRBJ2-5; 11 nucleotides agree with TRBD2. Gene TRBJ2-7 matches the end of the DNA better, so the J call may be wrong. Germline values: CDR1 DFQATT, CDR2 SNEGSKA (reference sequence). CDR3 length equals 15 residues. The CDR3: CSAQRVTSGSYEQYF. The CDR3 DNA follows: TGCAGTGCCCAAAGGGTCACTAGCGGGAGTTACGAGCAGTACTTC.

This chain connects TRBV27 to TRBJ2-1; D remains ambiguous. Germline V gives CDR1 MNHEY, CDR2 SMNVEV (reference sequence). The CDR3 length is 14 residues. V lost 5 bases, J lost 9 bases, and 17 bases lay in between. CDR3 loop: CASSNRVGRAEQFF. CDR3 nucleotide sequence: TGTGCCAGCAGTAACCGGGTTGGACGGGCTGAGCAGTTCTTC.

This clonotype was seen more than once but under ten times. CDR3 loop: CASSPTGGSIGYTF. CDR3 DNA sequence: TGCGCCAGCAGCCCGACGGGTGGGTCTATTGGCTACACCTTC. The rearrangement joins TRBV4-1 to TRBJ1-2; D remains ambiguous. The germline V gene has CDR1 MGHRA and CDR2 YSYEKL. Trimming took off 4 bases at V and 7 bases at J, with 16 bases between the two ends. CDR3 length: 14 residues.

The V and J genes are TRBV6-5 and TRBJ2-7; a weak D match, TRBD2 (6 bases). This CDR3 is 14 amino acids long. The ends were cut back, 2 bases at V and 10 bases at J, with 18 bases in the middle. Germline assignment: CDR1 MNHEY and CDR2 SVGAGI. The CDR3 loop reads CASSYGAGSGSQYF. The CDR3, as DNA: TGTGCCAGCAGTTACGGCGCGGGATCCGGGTCCCAGTACTTC.

V is TRBV20-1 and J is TRBJ2-5; 7 bases agree with TRBD1. Germline-derived CDR1 and CDR2 are DFQATT and SNEGSKA (reference sequence). V shed 6 bases, J shed 1 base, and the junction held 8 bases outside the gene matches. The CDR3 runs 14 residues. The CDR3: CSARAGTAQETQYF. The CDR3 bases are TGCAGTGCCCGGGCCGGGACAGCCCAAGAGACCCAGTACTTC.

The chain employs TRBV2 and TRBJ2-7, with a weak D call TRBD2 (6 bases). CDR3 length: 12 amino acids. Germline CDR1 is SNHLY and CDR2 is FYNNEI. The V end lost 8 bases, the J end lost 7 bases, and 15 bases lay between the germline ends. Written as DNA, the CDR3 is TGTGCCAGCGGAGGGCACTACAATGAGCAGTACTTC. It specifies CASGGHYNEQYF. The full variable domain, with the rest looked up from reference TRBV2 and TRBJ2-7, is EPEVTQTPSHQVTQMGQEVILRCVPISNHLYFYWYRQILGQKVEFLVSFYNNEISEKSEIFDDQFSVERPDGSNFTLKIRSTKLEDSAMYFCASGGHYNEQYFGPGTRLTVT.

This clonotype has just a few counts. DNA of the CDR3: TGTGCCAGCAGCCAAGGGTTCCCACCGGGACAGGGTACCAATGAGCAGTTCTTC. Translation: CASSQGFPPGQGTNEQFF. This chain uses TRBV3-1 with TRBJ2-1; 9 bases are a match to TRBD1. The germline gives CDR1 LGHDT, CDR2 YNNKEL (reference sequence). This CDR3 has 18 residues. The junction had 13 bases not matched to a gene; V was cut back by 1 base and J by 6 bases.

This chain uses TRBV7-9 with TRBJ2-7, with 8 bases matching TRBD1. V lost 5 bases and J lost 3; bases outside the gene matches: 9. Germline lookup yields CDR1 SEHNR and CDR2 FQNEAQ (reference sequence). This CDR3 has 15 amino acids. The CDR3 sequence: CASSGDRGEFYEQYF. For the CDR3, the DNA is TGTGCCAGCAGCGGAGACAGGGGAGAATTCTACGAGCAGTACTTC.

J is TRBJ2-3 and V is TRBV11-2; D is possibly TRBD1 (6 bases). CDR1 SGHAT and CDR2 FQNNGV come from the germline V gene. V lost 4 bases and J 6 bases, leaving 14 bases between the germline ends. The CDR3 is 14 amino acids. The CDR3 DNA reads TGTGCCAGCAGCTCCCAGCAGGGGTCGGATACGCAGTATTTT. This encodes CASSSQQGSDTQYF. The complete variable domain, with remaining parts taken from reference TRBV11-2 and TRBJ2-3, reads EAGVAQSPRYKIIEKRQSVAFWCNPISGHATLYWYQQILGQGPKLLIQFQNNGVVDDSQLPKDRFSAERLKGVDSTLKIQPAKLEDSAVYLCASSSQQGSDTQYFGPGTRLTVL.

This rearrangement joins TRBV20-1 to TRBJ2-1; TRBD2 is a possible D gene (6 bases). The CDR3 totals 15 residues. V gave up 6 bases and J gave up 8 bases, with 23 bases separating them. Germline V gene sequence: CDR1 DFQATT, CDR2 SNEGSKA (reference sequence). The CDR3 nucleotides read TGCAGTGCCAAAAACCGGGACTCTGCTTGGTATGAGCAGTTCTTC. It is translated as CSAKNRDSAWYEQFF.

The V call is TRBV6-5, the J call TRBJ2-5, with D tentatively TRBD2 (6 bases). The DNA end favors TRBJ2-7, so the J call may be wrong. CDR1 is MNHEY and CDR2 is SVGAGI in the germline V gene. The CDR3 runs 16 residues. CDR3 protein: CASSYSQQEGNDEQYF. The DNA of the CDR3 is TGTGCCAGCAGTTACTCTCAGCAGGAGGGCAACGACGAGCAGTACTTC.

V and J are TRBV12-3 or TRBV12-4 and TRBJ2-7, with TRBD1 matching over 12 bases. V lost 8 bases, J lost 7 bases, and 12 bases stayed unmatched. The length of the CDR3 is 15 residues. The CDR3 bases are TGTGCCAGCTCTAATCCGGGACAGGGGGCTAAGGAGCAGTACTTC. Its translation: CASSNPGQGAKEQYF.

The chain uses TRBV24-1 and TRBJ2-1, with D possibly matching TRBD1 (6 bases). V lost 6 bases and J lost 8, with 10 bases in between. The CDR3 runs to 12 residues. CDR1 and CDR2 (germline): KGHDR, SFDVKD. CDR3 DNA sequence: TGTGCCACCAGTATCAGGGGCGATGAGCAGTTCTTC. Translated: CATSIRGDEQFF.

The sample holds a few counts of this clonotype. The chain employs TRBV5-1 and TRBJ2-3; 8 nucleotides line up with TRBD2. Per germline, CDR1 SGHRS and CDR2 YFSETQ. V dropped 3 bases and J dropped 7; count of bases not matched to a gene: 10. This CDR3 spans 15 amino acids. In DNA, the CDR3 is TGCGCCAGCAGCTCGCGAGCGGGAGCCCAAAATACGCAGTATTTT. Translated, it gives CASSSRAGAQNTQYF.

The rearrangement uses TRBV29-1 and TRBJ2-3; D is perhaps TRBD2 (6 bases). The CDR3 totals 13 residues. Germline CDR1 is SQVTM and CDR2 is ANQGSEA. V gave up 4 bases and J gave up 6 bases, with 14 bases separating them. The CDR3 sequence: CSVGRDFRDTQYF. DNA for the CDR3: TGCAGCGTTGGAAGGGACTTTAGGGATACGCAGTATTTT.

This clonotype appeared a few times. The chain joins TRBV27 to TRBJ1-5, with a possible D match to TRBD1 (5 bases). The V end was cut by 3 bases, the J end by 1 base, with 10 bases between. CDR1 is MNHEY, CDR2 SMNVEV, per germline (reference sequence). The length of the CDR3 is 15 residues. The CDR3 protein is CASSFGGLSNQPQHF. The DNA of the CDR3 is TGTGCCAGCAGTTTTGGGGGATTGAGCAATCAGCCCCAGCATTTT.

This clonotype was picked up a small number of times. The chain carries TRBV5-1 and TRBJ2-1, with D perhaps matching TRBD1 or TRBD2 (5 bases each). Trimming cost V 4 bases and J 2 bases, with 13 bases left between them. Per germline, CDR1 SGHRS and CDR2 YFSETQ. The CDR3 consists of 15 residues. The CDR3 is CASSAGTVTYNEQFF. CDR3 nucleotides: TGCGCCAGCAGCGCCGGGACGGTGACCTACAATGAGCAGTTCTTC. The variable domain in full, with the rest retrieved from reference TRBV5-1 and TRBJ2-1, is KAGVTQTPRYLIKTRGQQVTLSCSPISGHRSVSWYQQTPGQGLQFLFEYFSETQRNKGNFPGRFSGRQFSNSRSEMNVSTLELGDSALYLCASSAGTVTYNEQFFGPGTRLTVL.